This is a list of T cell receptor beta chains from one sample in a study of response to subunit inactivated influenza vaccine. From the RT-PCR reads, TCRdb called clonotypes with MiXCR, one entry per CDR3 protein. The repertoire holds around 170,000 distinct CDR3 sequences, with around 10% as singletons. The material sequenced was CD8+ T cells sorted from PBMCs, taken less than 30 months after vaccination. The receptors originated from a man between 50 and 75 years old who received an inactivated influenza vaccine. Both conserved end residues are part of each CDR3. Fields, in order: J gene, D gene, V gene, clone size, CDR3 protein, CDR3 DNA. D genes are given only for firm matches. Size tells how often a clone was seen (once, few, many) or the class of an expanded clone, and some rows leave it out.

j_gene: TRBJ1-5
d_gene: NA
v_gene: TRBV7-8
abundance: many
CDR3aa: CASSLSVQPQHF
CDR3nt: TGTGCCAGCAGCTTGTCGGTTCAGCCCCAGCATTTT

j_gene: TRBJ2-7
d_gene: NA
v_gene: TRBV4-3
abundance: many
CDR3aa: CASSQDGTGTKIYEQYF
CDR3nt: TGCGCCAGCAGCCAAGACGGGACCGGGACCAAGATTTACGAGCAGTACTTC

j_gene: TRBJ1-3
d_gene: NA
v_gene: TRBV5-1
abundance: many
CDR3aa: CASSLSETPAFTNF
CDR3nt: TGCGCCAGCAGCTTGTCGGAGACCCCGGCTTTCACCAATTTT

j_gene: TRBJ2-5
d_gene: NA
v_gene: TRBV7-9
abundance: NA
CDR3aa: CASSFQSQETQYF
CDR3nt: TGTGCCAGCAGCTTTCAAAGCCAAGAGACCCAGTACTTC

j_gene: TRBJ2-3
d_gene: NA
v_gene: TRBV12-3/TRBV12-4
abundance: NA
CDR3aa: CASSLTSSFTDTQYF
CDR3nt: TGTGCCAGCAGTTTAACGAGTTCATTCACAGATACGCAGTATTTT

j_gene: TRBJ1-1
d_gene: TRBD1
v_gene: TRBV5-1
abundance: few
CDR3aa: CASSWTGPNTEAFF
CDR3nt: TGCGCCAGCAGCTGGACAGGCCCGAACACTGAAGCTTTCTTT

j_gene: TRBJ2-7
d_gene: TRBD2
v_gene: TRBV11-1
abundance: few
CDR3aa: CASSPPGLAYEQYF
CDR3nt: TGTGCCAGCAGCCCGCCGGGACTAGCCTACGAGCAGTACTTC

j_gene: TRBJ1-2
d_gene: TRBD1
v_gene: TRBV10-3
abundance: NA
CDR3aa: CAISEGDRGFYGYTF
CDR3nt: TGTGCCATCAGTGAAGGGGACAGGGGTTTCTATGGCTACACCTTC

j_gene: TRBJ1-4
d_gene: NA
v_gene: TRBV3-1
abundance: few
CDR3aa: CASSQLRERSTNEKLFF
CDR3nt: TGTGCCAGCAGCCAACTTCGTGAGAGATCAACTAATGAAAAACTGTTTTTT

j_gene: TRBJ2-2
d_gene: TRBD1
v_gene: TRBV20-1
abundance: few
CDR3aa: CSARDRGREVIGELFF
CDR3nt: TGCAGTGCTCGGGACAGGGGGCGCGAAGTGATCGGGGAGCTGTTTTTT

j_gene: TRBJ2-3
d_gene: TRBD2
v_gene: TRBV6-5
abundance: NA
CDR3aa: CASSYGGSSTDTQYF
CDR3nt: TGTGCCAGCAGTTACGGCGGGAGTAGCACAGATACGCAGTATTTT

j_gene: TRBJ2-3
d_gene: NA
v_gene: TRBV4-3
abundance: few
CDR3aa: CASSQVYGAPRDTQYF
CDR3nt: TGCGCCAGCAGCCAAGTATATGGGGCCCCCAGGGATACGCAGTATTTT

j_gene: TRBJ2-3
d_gene: NA
v_gene: TRBV7-7
abundance: NA
CDR3aa: CASSGAWGDTQYF
CDR3nt: TGTGCCAGCAGCGGAGCGTGGGGGGATACGCAGTATTTT

j_gene: TRBJ2-1
d_gene: NA
v_gene: TRBV28
abundance: NA
CDR3aa: CASSLFRAEGVKF
CDR3nt: TGTGCCAGCAGTTTATTTCGGGCCGAAGGAGTTAAATTC

j_gene: TRBJ1-1
d_gene: NA
v_gene: TRBV7-2
abundance: NA
CDR3aa: CASSLSPGGTEAFF
CDR3nt: TGTGCCAGCAGCTTATCCCCGGGCGGGACTGAAGCTTTCTTT

j_gene: TRBJ2-7
d_gene: TRBD1
v_gene: TRBV5-5
abundance: many
CDR3aa: CASSVDRGLSYEQYF
CDR3nt: TGTGCCAGCAGCGTGGACAGGGGGCTCTCCTACGAGCAGTACTTC

j_gene: TRBJ2-1
d_gene: TRBD2
v_gene: TRBV3-1
abundance: NA
CDR3aa: CASSQLGLVDNEQFF
CDR3nt: TGTGCCAGCAGCCAATTGGGACTAGTAGACAATGAGCAGTTCTTC

j_gene: TRBJ2-4
d_gene: TRBD2
v_gene: TRBV25-1
abundance: few
CDR3aa: CASSESRGLAGQIKNIQYF
CDR3nt: TGTGCCAGCAGTGAATCCCGGGGACTAGCGGGGCAAATCAAAAACATTCAGTACTTC

j_gene: TRBJ2-1
d_gene: TRBD2
v_gene: TRBV10-3
abundance: few
CDR3aa: CAISELTSGYSYNEQFF
CDR3nt: TGTGCCATCAGTGAACTCACTAGCGGTTACTCCTACAATGAGCAGTTCTTC

j_gene: TRBJ2-3
d_gene: NA
v_gene: TRBV15
abundance: NA
CDR3aa: CATSRDGSTDTQYF
CDR3nt: TGTGCCACCAGCCGGGACGGTAGCACAGATACGCAGTATTTT

j_gene: TRBJ2-1
d_gene: NA
v_gene: TRBV30
abundance: NA
CDR3aa: CAWGLSNEQFF
CDR3nt: TGTGCCTGGGGGCTGAGCAATGAGCAGTTCTTC

j_gene: TRBJ2-7
d_gene: NA
v_gene: TRBV20-1
abundance: few
CDR3aa: CSGDGGSYEQYF
CDR3nt: TGCAGTGGAGATGGGGGTTCCTACGAGCAGTACTTC

j_gene: TRBJ2-1
d_gene: TRBD2
v_gene: TRBV4-1
abundance: many
CDR3aa: CASSQDATSVHNEQFF
CDR3nt: TGCGCCAGCAGCCAAGATGCGACTAGCGTTCACAATGAGCAGTTCTTC

j_gene: TRBJ2-2
d_gene: NA
v_gene: TRBV7-9
abundance: few
CDR3aa: CASSLVLPGELFF
CDR3nt: TGTGCCAGCAGCTTAGTCCTCCCCGGGGAGCTGTTTTTT

j_gene: TRBJ2-5
d_gene: TRBD1
v_gene: TRBV11-2
abundance: NA
CDR3aa: CASSGLRQGAEETQYF
CDR3nt: TGTGCCAGCAGCGGTCTGAGACAGGGGGCGGAAGAGACCCAGTACTTC

j_gene: TRBJ1-5
d_gene: NA
v_gene: TRBV9
abundance: NA
CDR3aa: CASSVDAGVNQPQHF
CDR3nt: TGTGCCAGCAGCGTGGACGCAGGGGTCAATCAGCCCCAGCATTTT

j_gene: TRBJ2-7
d_gene: NA
v_gene: TRBV20-1
abundance: few
CDR3aa: CSASTSSYEQYF
CDR3nt: TGCAGTGCCTCGACTAGCTCCTACGAGCAGTACTTC

j_gene: TRBJ1-4
d_gene: TRBD1
v_gene: TRBV6-1
abundance: NA
CDR3aa: CASSRTGGNEKLFF
CDR3nt: TGTGCCAGCAGCAGGACAGGGGGAAATGAAAAACTGTTTTTT

j_gene: TRBJ2-5
d_gene: TRBD2
v_gene: TRBV29-1
abundance: many
CDR3aa: CSVFSGLAEETQYF
CDR3nt: TGCAGCGTATTCTCCGGACTAGCGGAAGAGACCCAGTACTTC

j_gene: TRBJ2-2
d_gene: TRBD1
v_gene: TRBV6-5
abundance: few
CDR3aa: CASSLNRGPGELFF
CDR3nt: TGTGCCAGCAGTTTGAACAGGGGGCCCGGGGAGCTGTTTTTT

j_gene: TRBJ2-7
d_gene: TRBD2
v_gene: TRBV19
abundance: few
CDR3aa: CASSKIGTNAYEQYF
CDR3nt: TGTGCCAGTAGCAAGATCGGGACTAACGCTTACGAGCAGTACTTC

j_gene: TRBJ2-7
d_gene: NA
v_gene: TRBV7-2
abundance: few
CDR3aa: CASSPPTDEQYF
CDR3nt: TGTGCCAGCAGCCCCCCGACGGACGAGCAGTACTTC

j_gene: TRBJ1-6
d_gene: TRBD1
v_gene: TRBV4-3
abundance: few
CDR3aa: CASSQKRTGGNSPLHF
CDR3nt: TGCGCCAGCAGCCAAAAGCGGACAGGGGGGAATTCACCCCTCCACTTT

j_gene: TRBJ2-7
d_gene: TRBD1
v_gene: TRBV6-2/TRBV6-3
abundance: few
CDR3aa: CASSTTGTGVYEQYF
CDR3nt: TGTGCCAGCAGTACGACCGGGACAGGGGTCTACGAGCAGTACTTC

j_gene: TRBJ2-3
d_gene: TRBD1
v_gene: TRBV6-2/TRBV6-3
abundance: medium-sized
CDR3aa: CASSPTTPGQGADTQYF
CDR3nt: TGTGCCAGCAGTCCTACCACTCCGGGACAGGGGGCAGATACGCAGTATTTT

j_gene: TRBJ1-1
d_gene: NA
v_gene: TRBV11-2
abundance: few
CDR3aa: CASSLEVRESGSTEAFF
CDR3nt: TGTGCCAGCAGCTTAGAGGTCAGGGAGAGTGGCAGCACTGAAGCTTTCTTT

j_gene: TRBJ2-7
d_gene: NA
v_gene: TRBV14
abundance: many
CDR3aa: CASSRRGSSYEQYF
CDR3nt: TGTGCCAGCAGCCGCAGGGGTAGCTCCTACGAGCAGTACTTC

j_gene: TRBJ2-1
d_gene: NA
v_gene: TRBV11-2
abundance: few
CDR3aa: CASSLVGQGVYNEQFF
CDR3nt: TGTGCCAGCAGCTTAGTGGGCCAGGGTGTCTACAATGAGCAGTTCTTC

j_gene: TRBJ2-7
d_gene: TRBD1
v_gene: TRBV28
abundance: few
CDR3aa: CASSVGTGIREQYF
CDR3nt: TGTGCCAGCAGTGTAGGGACAGGGATTCGGGAGCAGTACTTC

j_gene: TRBJ2-4
d_gene: NA
v_gene: TRBV2
abundance: NA
CDR3aa: CASRRANIQYF
CDR3nt: TGTGCCAGCAGGCGCGCTAACATTCAGTACTTC

j_gene: TRBJ2-7
d_gene: NA
v_gene: TRBV2
abundance: many
CDR3aa: CASILDTQEQYF
CDR3nt: TGTGCCAGCATCTTGGACACCCAGGAGCAGTACTTC

j_gene: TRBJ2-2
d_gene: NA
v_gene: TRBV28
abundance: NA
CDR3aa: CASKRVYTGELFF
CDR3nt: TGTGCCAGCAAAAGGGTTTACACCGGGGAGCTGTTTTTT

j_gene: TRBJ2-3
d_gene: NA
v_gene: TRBV6-2/TRBV6-3
abundance: few
CDR3aa: CASSRWTDTQYF
CDR3nt: TGTGCCAGCAGCCGATGGACAGATACGCAGTATTTT

j_gene: TRBJ2-7
d_gene: NA
v_gene: TRBV3-1
abundance: few
CDR3aa: CASSHPPVRESPTYEQYF
CDR3nt: TGTGCCAGCAGCCACCCCCCGGTCCGGGAGTCCCCAACCTACGAGCAGTACTTC

j_gene: TRBJ2-7
d_gene: NA
v_gene: TRBV11-1
abundance: few
CDR3aa: CASSYTRNEQYF
CDR3nt: TGTGCCAGCAGCTACACAAGAAACGAGCAGTACTTC

j_gene: TRBJ2-3
d_gene: TRBD2
v_gene: TRBV7-3
abundance: once
CDR3aa: CASSPVTGGRGSDTQYF
CDR3nt: TGTGCCAGCAGCCCCGTGACCGGCGGGAGAGGTTCAGATACGCAGTATTTT

j_gene: TRBJ2-7
d_gene: TRBD1
v_gene: TRBV6-2/TRBV6-3
abundance: NA
CDR3aa: CASSLTIGTGSPHEQYF
CDR3nt: TGTGCCAGCAGCTTAACTATCGGGACAGGGAGTCCCCACGAGCAGTACTTC

j_gene: TRBJ1-1
d_gene: TRBD1
v_gene: TRBV19
abundance: few
CDR3aa: CASSISRQGNTEAFF
CDR3nt: TGTGCCAGTAGTATTTCTCGACAGGGGAACACTGAAGCTTTCTTT

j_gene: TRBJ1-5
d_gene: NA
v_gene: TRBV28
abundance: NA
CDR3aa: CASSPVGPAQPQHF
CDR3nt: TGTGCCAGCAGTCCTGTTGGCCCCGCTCAGCCCCAGCATTTT

j_gene: TRBJ2-3
d_gene: NA
v_gene: TRBV12-3/TRBV12-4
abundance: many
CDR3aa: CASSLLLATDTQYF
CDR3nt: TGTGCCAGCAGTTTACTTCTAGCAACAGATACGCAGTATTTT

j_gene: TRBJ2-7
d_gene: TRBD1
v_gene: TRBV6-2/TRBV6-3
abundance: few
CDR3aa: CASRDVGQFYEQYF
CDR3nt: TGTGCCAGCAGGGACGTGGGACAGTTCTACGAGCAGTACTTC

j_gene: TRBJ2-3
d_gene: TRBD2
v_gene: TRBV6-2/TRBV6-3
abundance: few
CDR3aa: CASSSHPWTSGGFGADTQYF
CDR3nt: TGTGCCAGCAGTTCCCACCCCTGGACTAGCGGGGGGTTTGGGGCAGATACACAGTATTTT

j_gene: TRBJ2-1
d_gene: NA
v_gene: TRBV20-1
abundance: NA
CDR3aa: CPSPGGPDEQFF
CDR3nt: TGCCCCTCACCGGGGGGCCCAGATGAGCAGTTCTTC

j_gene: TRBJ2-1
d_gene: TRBD2
v_gene: TRBV5-6
abundance: NA
CDR3aa: CASSRRVAGLDEQFF
CDR3nt: TGTGCCAGCAGCCGTCGTGTAGCGGGGTTGGATGAGCAGTTCTTC

j_gene: TRBJ2-7
d_gene: NA
v_gene: TRBV28
abundance: few
CDR3aa: CASSIQRDLLSYEQYF
CDR3nt: TGTGCCAGCAGCATACAAAGGGATTTACTATCCTACGAGCAGTACTTC

j_gene: TRBJ2-7
d_gene: TRBD2
v_gene: TRBV7-9
abundance: few
CDR3aa: CASSPTSGRYYEQYF
CDR3nt: TGTGCCAGCAGCCCTACTAGCGGGAGGTACTACGAGCAGTACTTC

j_gene: TRBJ1-2
d_gene: TRBD1
v_gene: TRBV29-1
abundance: many
CDR3aa: CSVDAGGDYGYTF
CDR3nt: TGCAGCGTTGATGCAGGGGGCGACTATGGCTACACCTTC

j_gene: TRBJ2-1
d_gene: TRBD2
v_gene: TRBV27
abundance: NA
CDR3aa: CASSSGTSGRNEQFF
CDR3nt: TGTGCCAGCAGTTCCGGGACTAGCGGGAGAAATGAGCAGTTCTTC

j_gene: TRBJ2-3
d_gene: TRBD1
v_gene: TRBV29-1
abundance: NA
CDR3aa: CSVEGAGTAKNTDTQYF
CDR3nt: TGCAGCGTTGAGGGGGCCGGGACAGCTAAGAACACAGATACGCAGTATTTT